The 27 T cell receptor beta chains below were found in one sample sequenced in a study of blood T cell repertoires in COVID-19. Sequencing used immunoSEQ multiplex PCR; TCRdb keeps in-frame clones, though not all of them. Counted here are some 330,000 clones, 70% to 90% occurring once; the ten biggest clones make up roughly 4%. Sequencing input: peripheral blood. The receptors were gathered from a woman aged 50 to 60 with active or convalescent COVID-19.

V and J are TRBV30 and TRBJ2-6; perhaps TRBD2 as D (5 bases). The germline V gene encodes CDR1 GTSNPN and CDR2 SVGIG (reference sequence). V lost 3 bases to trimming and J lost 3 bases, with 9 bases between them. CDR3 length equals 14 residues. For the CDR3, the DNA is TGTGCCTGGAGGCTGGCGGGTGGGGCCAACGTCCTGACTTTC. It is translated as CAWRLAGGANVLTF.

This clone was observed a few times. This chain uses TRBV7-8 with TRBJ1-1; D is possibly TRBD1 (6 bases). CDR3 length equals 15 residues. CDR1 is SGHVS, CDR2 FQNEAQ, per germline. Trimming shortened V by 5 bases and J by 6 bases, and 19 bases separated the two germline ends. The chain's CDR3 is CASSSYQGSWPEAFF. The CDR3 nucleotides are TGTGCCAGCAGCAGTTATCAGGGGTCCTGGCCTGAAGCTTTCTTT.

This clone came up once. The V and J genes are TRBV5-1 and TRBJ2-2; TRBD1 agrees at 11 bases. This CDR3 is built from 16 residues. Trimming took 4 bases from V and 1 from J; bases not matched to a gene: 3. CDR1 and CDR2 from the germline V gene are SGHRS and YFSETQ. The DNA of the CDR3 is TGCGCCAGCAGCCTGGACAGGGGGCGGAACACCGGGGAGCTGTTTTTT. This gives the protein CASSLDRGRNTGELFF.

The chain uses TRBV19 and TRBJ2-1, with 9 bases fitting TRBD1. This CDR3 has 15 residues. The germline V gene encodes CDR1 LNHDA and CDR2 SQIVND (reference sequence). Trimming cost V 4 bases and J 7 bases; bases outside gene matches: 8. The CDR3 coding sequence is TGTGCCAGTAGTAGAGACAGGGGGGCTGTTAATGAGCAGTTCTTC. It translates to CASSRDRGAVNEQFF.

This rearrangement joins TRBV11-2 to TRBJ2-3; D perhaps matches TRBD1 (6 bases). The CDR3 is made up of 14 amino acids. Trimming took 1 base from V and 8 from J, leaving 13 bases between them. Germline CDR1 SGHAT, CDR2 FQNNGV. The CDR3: CASSLGSDSGTQYF. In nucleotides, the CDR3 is TGTGCCAGCAGCTTAGGGTCGGACAGCGGTACGCAGTATTTT.

The CDR3 nucleotides read TGTGCCAGCACCGATTCCGGGACAGTACATAATTCACCCCTCCACTTT. It codes for CASTDSGTVHNSPLHF. The chain links TRBV27 to TRBJ1-6; 7 bases are a match to TRBD1. CDR1 is MNHEY and CDR2 is SMNVEV in the germline V gene (reference sequence). The CDR3 is 16 residues long. After removal of 7 bases from V and 5 bases from J, the junction contained 11 bases not matched to a gene.

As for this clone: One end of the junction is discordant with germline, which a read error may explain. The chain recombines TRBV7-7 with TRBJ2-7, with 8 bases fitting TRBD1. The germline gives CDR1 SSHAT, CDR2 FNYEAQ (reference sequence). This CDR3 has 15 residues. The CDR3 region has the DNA TGTGCTAGCAGCTCCGGGACAGGAACCTCCTACGAGCAGTACTTC. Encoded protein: CASSSGTGTSYEQYF.

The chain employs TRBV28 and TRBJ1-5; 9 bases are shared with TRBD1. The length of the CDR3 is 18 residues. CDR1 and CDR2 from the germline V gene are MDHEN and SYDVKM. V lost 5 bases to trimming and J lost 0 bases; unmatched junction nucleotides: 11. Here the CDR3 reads CASSPGRDRVNSNQPQHF. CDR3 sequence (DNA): TGTGCCAGCAGTCCGGGGCGGGACAGGGTTAATAGCAATCAGCCCCAGCATTTT. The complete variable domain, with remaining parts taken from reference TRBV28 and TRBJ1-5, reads DVKVTQSSRYLVKRTGEKVFLECVQDMDHENMFWYRQDPGLGLRLIYFSYDVKMKEKGDIPEGYSVSREKKERFSLILESASTNQTSMYLCASSPGRDRVNSNQPQHFGDGTRLSIL.

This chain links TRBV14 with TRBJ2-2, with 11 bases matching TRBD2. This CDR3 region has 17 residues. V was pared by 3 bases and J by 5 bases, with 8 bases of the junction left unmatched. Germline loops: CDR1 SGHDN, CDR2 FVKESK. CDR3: CASSHYLAGGNTGELFF. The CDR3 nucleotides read TGTGCCAGCAGCCATTATCTAGCGGGAGGAAATACCGGGGAGCTGTTTTTT.

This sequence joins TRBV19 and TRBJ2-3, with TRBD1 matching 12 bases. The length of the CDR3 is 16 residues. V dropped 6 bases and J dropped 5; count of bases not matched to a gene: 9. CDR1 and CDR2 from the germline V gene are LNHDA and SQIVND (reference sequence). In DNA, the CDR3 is TGTGCCAGTAGGAATCCGGGACAGGGGGCGTTAGATACGCAGTATTTT. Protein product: CASRNPGQGALDTQYF.

The CDR3 DNA reads as TGTGCCAGCAGCGTGACAGTGAACACTGAAGCTTTCTTT. Amino acids: CASSVTVNTEAFF. The chain uses TRBV7-9 and TRBJ1-1, with a possible D match to TRBD1 (5 bases). Trimming removed 5 bases from V and 0 bases from J, with 7 bases in between. CDR3 length: 13 residues. Germline CDR1 and CDR2: SEHNR and FQNEAQ (reference sequence).

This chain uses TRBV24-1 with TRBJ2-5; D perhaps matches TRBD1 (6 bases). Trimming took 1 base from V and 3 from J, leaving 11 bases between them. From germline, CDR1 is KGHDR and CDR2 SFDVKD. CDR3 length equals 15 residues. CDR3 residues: CATSDFGRGEETQYF. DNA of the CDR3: TGTGCCACCAGTGATTTCGGCAGGGGTGAAGAGACCCAGTACTTC.

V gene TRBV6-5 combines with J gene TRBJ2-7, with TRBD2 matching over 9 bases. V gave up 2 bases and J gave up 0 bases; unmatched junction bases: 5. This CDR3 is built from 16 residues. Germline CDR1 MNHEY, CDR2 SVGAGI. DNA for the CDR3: TGTGCCAGCAGTTACGGACTAGCGACTAGCTCCTACGAGCAGTACTTC. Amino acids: CASSYGLATSSYEQYF.

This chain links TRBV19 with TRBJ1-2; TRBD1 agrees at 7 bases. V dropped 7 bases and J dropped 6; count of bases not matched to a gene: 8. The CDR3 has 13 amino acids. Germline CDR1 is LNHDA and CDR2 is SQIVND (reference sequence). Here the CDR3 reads CASISRQGHGYTF. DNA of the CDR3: TGTGCCAGTATCTCGAGACAGGGTCATGGCTACACCTTC.

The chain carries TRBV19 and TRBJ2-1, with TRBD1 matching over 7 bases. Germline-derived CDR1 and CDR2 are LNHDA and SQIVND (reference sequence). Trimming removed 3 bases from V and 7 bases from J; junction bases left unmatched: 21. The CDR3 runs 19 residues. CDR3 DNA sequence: TGTGCCAGTAGTATGGGACAGCCTCCAGAGCGACTGCTCTTGAATGAGCAGTTCTTC. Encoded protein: CASSMGQPPERLLLNEQFF.

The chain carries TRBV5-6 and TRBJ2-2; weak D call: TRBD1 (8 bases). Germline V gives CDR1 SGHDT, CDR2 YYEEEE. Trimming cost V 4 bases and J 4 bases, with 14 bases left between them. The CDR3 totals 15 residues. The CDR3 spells CASSPNRGGTGELFF. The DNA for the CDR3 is TGTGCCAGCAGCCCCAACAGGGGGGGCACCGGGGAGCTGTTTTTT. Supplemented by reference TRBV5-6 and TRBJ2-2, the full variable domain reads DAGVTQSPTHLIKTRGQQVTLRCSPKSGHDTVSWYQQALGQGPQFIFQYYEEEERQRGNFPDRFSGHQFPNYSSELNVNALLLGDSALYLCASSPNRGGTGELFFGEGSRLTVL.

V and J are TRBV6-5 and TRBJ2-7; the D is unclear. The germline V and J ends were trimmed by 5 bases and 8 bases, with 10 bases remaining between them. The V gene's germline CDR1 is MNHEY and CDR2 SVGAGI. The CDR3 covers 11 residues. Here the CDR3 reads CASSTTEQQYF. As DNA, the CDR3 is TGTGCCAGCAGTACCACAGAACAGCAGTACTTC.

The CDR3 protein is CASSLSRTGGGNTEAFF. The DNA for the CDR3 is TGTGCCAGCAGTTTATCGCGGACAGGGGGAGGGAACACTGAAGCTTTCTTT. This sequence joins TRBV27 and TRBJ1-1; 10 nucleotides line up with TRBD1. The CDR3 extends over 17 amino acids. The J segment lost 1 base and the V segment lost 0 bases, leaving 5 bases of the junction unmatched. Germline CDR1 reads MNHEY; CDR2 reads SMNVEV (reference sequence).

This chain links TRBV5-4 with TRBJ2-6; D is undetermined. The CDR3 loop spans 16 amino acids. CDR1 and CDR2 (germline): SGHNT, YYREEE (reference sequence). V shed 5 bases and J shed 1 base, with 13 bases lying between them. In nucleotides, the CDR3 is TGTGCCAGCAGTTTCGACGGGTTTTCTGGGGCCAACGTCCTGACTTTC. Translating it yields CASSFDGFSGANVLTF.

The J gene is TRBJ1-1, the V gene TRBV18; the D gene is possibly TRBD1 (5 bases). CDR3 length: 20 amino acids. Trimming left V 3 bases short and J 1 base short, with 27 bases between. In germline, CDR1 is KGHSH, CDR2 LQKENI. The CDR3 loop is CASSPGGLGLVGIRNTEAFF. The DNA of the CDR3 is TGTGCCAGCTCACCGGGGGGACTGGGTCTGGTAGGGATAAGGAACACTGAAGCTTTCTTT.

DNA of the CDR3: TGTGCCAGCAGCTTGGGCCAGGGTAAAGCCGGGGAGCTGTTTTTT. This gives the protein CASSLGQGKAGELFF. The chain is built from TRBV5-4 and TRBJ2-2, with D possibly TRBD1 on 5 matching bases. Per the germline V gene, CDR1 is SGHNT and CDR2 is YYREEE (reference sequence). The CDR3 covers 15 residues. V lost 0 bases to trimming and J lost 6 bases, with 12 bases between them.

CDR3 region: CASSPSGRDNQPQHF. As DNA, the CDR3 is TGTGCCAGCAGCCCCTCGGGCCGGGACAATCAGCCCCAGCATTTT. The chain uses TRBV7-9 and TRBJ1-5; D remains unclear. V was shortened by 5 bases and J by 3 bases, with 14 bases between the two germline ends. Germline CDR1 is SEHNR and CDR2 is FQNEAQ (reference sequence). The CDR3 spans 15 residues.

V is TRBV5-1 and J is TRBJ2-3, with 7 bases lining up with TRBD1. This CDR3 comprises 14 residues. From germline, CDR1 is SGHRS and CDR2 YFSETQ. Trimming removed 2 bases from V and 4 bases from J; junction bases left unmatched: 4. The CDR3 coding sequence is TGCGCCAGCAGCTTTCAGACAGGGCCAGATACGCAGTATTTT. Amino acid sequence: CASSFQTGPDTQYF.

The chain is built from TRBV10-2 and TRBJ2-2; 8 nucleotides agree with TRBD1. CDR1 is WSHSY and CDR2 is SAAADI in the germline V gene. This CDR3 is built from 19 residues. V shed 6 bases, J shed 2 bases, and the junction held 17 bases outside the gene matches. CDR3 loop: CASSEGFLETGVNTGELFF. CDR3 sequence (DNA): TGCGCCAGCAGCGAGGGTTTTTTAGAGACAGGGGTTAACACCGGGGAGCTGTTTTTT.

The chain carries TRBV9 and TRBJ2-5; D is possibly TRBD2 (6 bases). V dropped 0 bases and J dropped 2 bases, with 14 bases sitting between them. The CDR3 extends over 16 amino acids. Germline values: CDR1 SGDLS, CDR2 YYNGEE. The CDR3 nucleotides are TGTGCCAGCAGCGTAGTTCCTAGCGTCAAGCAAGAGACCCAGTACTTC. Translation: CASSVVPSVKQETQYF.

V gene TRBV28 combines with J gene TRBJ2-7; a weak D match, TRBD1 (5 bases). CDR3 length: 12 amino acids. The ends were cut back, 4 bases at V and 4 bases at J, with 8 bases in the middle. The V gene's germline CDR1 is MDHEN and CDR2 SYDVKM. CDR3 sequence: CASSWQGYEQYF. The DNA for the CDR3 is TGTGCCAGCAGTTGGCAGGGATACGAGCAGTACTTC.

The CDR3 DNA follows: TGCGCCAGCAGTATACAGGGCGAGAGGGACACCATATATTTT. Translated, it gives CASSIQGERDTIYF. The gene calls are TRBV5-1 and TRBJ1-3, with a tentative D call TRBD1 (6 bases). The V and J ends lost 5 bases and 8 bases respectively, with 17 bases between them. The CDR3 loop spans 14 amino acids. Germline CDR1 is SGHRS and CDR2 is YFSETQ.